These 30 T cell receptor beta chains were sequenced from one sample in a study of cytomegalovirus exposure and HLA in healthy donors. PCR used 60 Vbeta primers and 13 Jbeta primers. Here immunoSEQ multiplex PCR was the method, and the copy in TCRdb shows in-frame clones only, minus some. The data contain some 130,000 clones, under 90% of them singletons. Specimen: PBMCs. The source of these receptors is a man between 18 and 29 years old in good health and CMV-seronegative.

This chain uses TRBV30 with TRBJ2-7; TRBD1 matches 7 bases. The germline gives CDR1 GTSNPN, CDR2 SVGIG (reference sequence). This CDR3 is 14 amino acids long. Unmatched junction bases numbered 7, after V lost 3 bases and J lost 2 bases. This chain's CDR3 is CAWSPGTATYEQYF. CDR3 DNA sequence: TGTGCCTGGAGCCCCGGGACAGCTACCTACGAGCAGTACTTC.

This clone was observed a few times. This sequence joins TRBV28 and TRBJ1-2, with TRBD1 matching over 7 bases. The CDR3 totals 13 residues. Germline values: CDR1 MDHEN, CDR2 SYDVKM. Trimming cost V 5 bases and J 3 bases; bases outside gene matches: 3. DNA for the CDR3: TGTGCCAGCAGTAGCGGACAGGACTATGGCTACACCTTC. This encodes CASSSGQDYGYTF.

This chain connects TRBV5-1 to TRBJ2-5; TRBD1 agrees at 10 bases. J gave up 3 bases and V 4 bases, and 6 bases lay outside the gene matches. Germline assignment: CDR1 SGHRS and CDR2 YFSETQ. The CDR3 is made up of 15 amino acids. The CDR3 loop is CASSHRQGAEETQYF. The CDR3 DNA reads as TGCGCCAGCAGCCATCGACAGGGGGCTGAAGAGACCCAGTACTTC.

DNA of the CDR3: TGTGCCACCAGCAGAGTCGAGACAGGGGGACAGCCCCAGCATTTT. It is translated as CATSRVETGGQPQHF. The chain has TRBV15 and TRBJ1-5; 9 bases align to TRBD1. The CDR3 is 15 amino acids. The ends lost 1 base at V and 7 bases at J; junction bases unmatched: 5. From germline, CDR1 is LNHNV and CDR2 YYDKDF (reference sequence).

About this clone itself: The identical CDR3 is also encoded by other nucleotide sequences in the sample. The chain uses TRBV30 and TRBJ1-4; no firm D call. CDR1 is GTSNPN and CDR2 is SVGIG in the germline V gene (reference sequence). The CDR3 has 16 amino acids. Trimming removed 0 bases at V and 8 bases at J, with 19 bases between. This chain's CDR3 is CAWSVWRQTIGEKLFF. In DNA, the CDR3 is TGTGCCTGGAGTGTATGGCGGCAGACGATTGGCGAAAAACTGTTTTTT.

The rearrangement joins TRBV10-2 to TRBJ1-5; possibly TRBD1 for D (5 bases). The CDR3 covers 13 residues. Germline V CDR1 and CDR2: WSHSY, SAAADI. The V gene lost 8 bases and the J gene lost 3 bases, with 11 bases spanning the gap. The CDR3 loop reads CASQPGFNQPQHF. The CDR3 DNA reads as TGCGCCAGCCAGCCAGGGTTCAATCAGCCCCAGCATTTT.

CDR3 residues: CASSGGDLTDTQYF. The CDR3, as DNA: TGCGCCAGCAGCGGAGGGGACCTCACAGATACGCAGTATTTT. V and J are TRBV5-1 and TRBJ2-3, with D possibly matching TRBD2 (6 bases). The V gene's germline CDR1 is SGHRS and CDR2 YFSETQ. The V gene lost 4 bases and the J gene lost 2 bases, with 11 bases spanning the gap. The CDR3 covers 14 residues.

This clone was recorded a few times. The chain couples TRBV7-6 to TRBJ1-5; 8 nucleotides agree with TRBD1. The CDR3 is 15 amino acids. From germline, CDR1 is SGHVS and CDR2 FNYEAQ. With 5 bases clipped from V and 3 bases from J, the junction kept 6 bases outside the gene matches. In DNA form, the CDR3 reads TGTGCCAGCAGCAAAGACCAGGGGGCCAATCAGCCCCAGCATTTT. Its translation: CASSKDQGANQPQHF.

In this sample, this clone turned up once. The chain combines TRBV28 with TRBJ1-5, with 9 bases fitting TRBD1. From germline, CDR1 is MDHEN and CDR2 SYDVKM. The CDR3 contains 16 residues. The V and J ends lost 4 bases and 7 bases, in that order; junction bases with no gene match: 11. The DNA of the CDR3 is TGTGCCAGCAGTTCGACCAAGCGGACAGGGGAGCAGCCCCAGCATTTT. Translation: CASSSTKRTGEQPQHF. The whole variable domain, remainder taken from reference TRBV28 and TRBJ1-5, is DVKVTQSSRYLVKRTGEKVFLECVQDMDHENMFWYRQDPGLGLRLIYFSYDVKMKEKGDIPEGYSVSREKKERFSLILESASTNQTSMYLCASSSTKRTGEQPQHFGDGTRLSIL.

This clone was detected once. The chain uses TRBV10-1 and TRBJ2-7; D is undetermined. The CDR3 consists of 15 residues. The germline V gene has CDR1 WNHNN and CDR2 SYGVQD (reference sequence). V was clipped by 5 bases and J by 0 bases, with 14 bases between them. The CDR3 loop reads CASSPTLFSSYEQYF. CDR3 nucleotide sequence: TGCGCCAGCAGTCCTACACTATTTAGCTCCTACGAGCAGTACTTC.

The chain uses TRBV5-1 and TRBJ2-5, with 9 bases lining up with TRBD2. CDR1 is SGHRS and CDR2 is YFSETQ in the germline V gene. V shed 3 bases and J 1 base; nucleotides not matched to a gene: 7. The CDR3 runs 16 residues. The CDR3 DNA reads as TGCGCCAGCAGCTCGGGGACTAGCAGCATCCAAGAGACCCAGTACTTC. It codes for CASSSGTSSIQETQYF.

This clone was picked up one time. CDR3 protein: CASSLGGGGSPLHF. The CDR3 nucleotides are TGTGCCAGCAGCCTCGGGGGGGGAGGTTCACCCCTCCACTTT. This rearrangement joins TRBV9 to TRBJ1-6, with D tentatively TRBD1 (5 bases). V shed 4 bases and J shed 9 bases, with 14 bases lying between them. CDR3 length: 14 amino acids. Germline assignment: CDR1 SGDLS and CDR2 YYNGEE.

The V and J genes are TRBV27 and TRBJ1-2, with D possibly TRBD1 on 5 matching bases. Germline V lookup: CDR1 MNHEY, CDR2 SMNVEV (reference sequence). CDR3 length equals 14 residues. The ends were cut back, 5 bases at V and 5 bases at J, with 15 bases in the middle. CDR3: CASSIGRGAYGYTF. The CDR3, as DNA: TGTGCCAGCAGTATCGGAAGGGGCGCTTATGGCTACACCTTC.

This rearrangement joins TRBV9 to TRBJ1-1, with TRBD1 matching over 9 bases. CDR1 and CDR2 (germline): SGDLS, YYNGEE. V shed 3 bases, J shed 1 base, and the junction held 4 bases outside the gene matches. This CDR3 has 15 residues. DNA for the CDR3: TGTGCCAGCAGCGGACAGGGGGTAGCGAACACTGAAGCTTTCTTT. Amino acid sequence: CASSGQGVANTEAFF.

The CDR3 here is CASSLRGNGYTF. CDR3 bases: TGTGCCAGCAGTTTACGGGGAAATGGCTACACCTTC. This rearrangement joins TRBV27 to TRBJ1-2; D not certain. This CDR3 spans 12 amino acids. Trimming pared 2 bases from V and 6 bases from J, leaving 7 bases between. Germline V gene data show CDR1 as MNHEY and CDR2 as SMNVEV (reference sequence).

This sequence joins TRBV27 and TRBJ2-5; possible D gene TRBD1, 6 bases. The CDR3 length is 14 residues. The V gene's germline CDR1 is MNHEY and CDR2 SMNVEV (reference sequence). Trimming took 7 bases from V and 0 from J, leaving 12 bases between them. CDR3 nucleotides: TGTGCCAGCAAATTTCAGGGGAACCAAGAGACCCAGTACTTC. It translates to CASKFQGNQETQYF.

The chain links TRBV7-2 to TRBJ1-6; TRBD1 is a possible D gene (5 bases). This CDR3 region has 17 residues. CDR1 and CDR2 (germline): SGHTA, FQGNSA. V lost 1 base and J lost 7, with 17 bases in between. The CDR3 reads CASSLGPSSGLNSPLHF. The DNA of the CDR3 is TGTGCCAGCAGCTTAGGCCCGTCTTCAGGGCTCAATTCACCCCTCCACTTT.

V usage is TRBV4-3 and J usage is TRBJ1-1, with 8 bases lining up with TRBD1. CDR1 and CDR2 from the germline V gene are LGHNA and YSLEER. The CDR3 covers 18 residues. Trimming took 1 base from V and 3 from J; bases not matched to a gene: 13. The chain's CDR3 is CASSQVVQGAGDDTEAFF. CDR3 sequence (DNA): TGCGCCAGCAGCCAAGTAGTCCAGGGGGCAGGAGATGACACTGAAGCTTTCTTT.

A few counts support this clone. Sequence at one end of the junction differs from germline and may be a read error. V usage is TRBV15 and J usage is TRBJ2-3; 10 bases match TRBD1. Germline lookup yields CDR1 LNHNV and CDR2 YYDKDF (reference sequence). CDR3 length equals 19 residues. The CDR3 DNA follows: TGTGCCACCAGCGGAGACCGGGACAGGGGTGGCGGGGGCACAGATACGCAGTATTTT. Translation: CATSGDRDRGGGGTDTQYF.

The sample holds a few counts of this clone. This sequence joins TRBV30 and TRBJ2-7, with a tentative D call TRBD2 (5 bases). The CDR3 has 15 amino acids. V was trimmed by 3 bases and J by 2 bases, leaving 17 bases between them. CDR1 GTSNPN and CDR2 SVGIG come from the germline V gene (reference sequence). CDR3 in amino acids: CAWRRVIEGTYEQYF. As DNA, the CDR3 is TGTGCCTGGAGAAGGGTTATTGAGGGCACCTACGAGCAGTACTTC. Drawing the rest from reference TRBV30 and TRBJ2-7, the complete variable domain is SQTIHQWPATLVQPVGSPLSLECTVEGTSNPNLYWYRQAAGRGLQLLFYSVGIGQISSEVPQNLSASRPQDRQFILSSKKLLLSDSGFYLCAWRRVIEGTYEQYFGPGTRLTVT.

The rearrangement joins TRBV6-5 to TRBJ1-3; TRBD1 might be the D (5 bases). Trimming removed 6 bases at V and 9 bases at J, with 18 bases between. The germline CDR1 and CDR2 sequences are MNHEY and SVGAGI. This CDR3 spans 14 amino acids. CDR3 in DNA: TGTGCCAGCAGCCCCCGAAGGGGAAGGAGCACCATATATTTT. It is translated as CASSPRRGRSTIYF.

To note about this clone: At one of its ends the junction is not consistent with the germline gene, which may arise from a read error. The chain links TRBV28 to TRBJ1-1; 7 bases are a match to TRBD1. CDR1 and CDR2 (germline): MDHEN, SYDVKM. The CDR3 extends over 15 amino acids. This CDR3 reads CASSSKATGNPEAFF. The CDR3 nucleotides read TGTGCCAGCAGTTCTAAAGCGACAGGGAACCCTGAAGCTTTCTTT.

As DNA, the CDR3 is TGTGCCAGCAGCCACCTTGGGACAGGGGGCCATTCCGGGGAGACTGAAGCTTTCTTT. This translates into CASSHLGTGGHSGETEAFF. The J gene is TRBJ1-1, the V gene TRBV5-4; the match to TRBD1 covers 12 bases. The CDR3 runs 19 residues. Germline CDR1 is SGHNT and CDR2 is YYREEE (reference sequence). The junction had 18 bases not matched to a gene; V was cut back by 4 bases and J by 5 bases.

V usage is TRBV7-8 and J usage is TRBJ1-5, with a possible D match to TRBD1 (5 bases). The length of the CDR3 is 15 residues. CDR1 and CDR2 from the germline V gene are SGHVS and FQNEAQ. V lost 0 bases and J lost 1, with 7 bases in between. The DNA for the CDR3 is TGTGCCAGCAGCTTAGCTGGGGGGAGCAATCAGCCCCAGCATTTT. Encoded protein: CASSLAGGSNQPQHF.

The CDR3 nucleotides read TGTGCCAGCAGTAGTCCCGCGGGCACTGGAAACACCATATATTTT. It specifies CASSSPAGTGNTIYF. The chain recombines TRBV6-5 with TRBJ1-3; D call uncertain. CDR3 length equals 15 residues. The V end lost 5 bases, the J end lost 2 bases, and 13 bases lay between the germline ends. CDR1 and CDR2 (germline): MNHEY, SVGAGI.

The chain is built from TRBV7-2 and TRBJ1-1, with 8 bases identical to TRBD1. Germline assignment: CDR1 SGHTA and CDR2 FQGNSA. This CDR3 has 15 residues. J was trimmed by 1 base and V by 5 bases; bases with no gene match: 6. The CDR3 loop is CASSLKTGANTEAFF. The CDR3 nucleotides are TGTGCCAGCAGCCTAAAGACAGGGGCGAACACTGAAGCTTTCTTT.

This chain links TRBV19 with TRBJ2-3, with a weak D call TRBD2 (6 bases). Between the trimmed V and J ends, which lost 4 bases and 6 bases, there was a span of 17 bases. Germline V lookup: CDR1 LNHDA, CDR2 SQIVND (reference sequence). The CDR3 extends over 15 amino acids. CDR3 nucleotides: TGTGCCAGTAGTACCGAGCTTGGAGGGCTGGATACGCAGTATTTT. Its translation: CASSTELGGLDTQYF.

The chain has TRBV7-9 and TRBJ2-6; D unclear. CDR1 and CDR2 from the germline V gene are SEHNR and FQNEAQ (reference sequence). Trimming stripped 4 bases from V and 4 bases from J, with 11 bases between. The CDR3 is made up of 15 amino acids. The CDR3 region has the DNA TGTGCCAGCAGCTCGACAAGTCGCGGGGCCAACGTCCTGACTTTC. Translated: CASSSTSRGANVLTF.

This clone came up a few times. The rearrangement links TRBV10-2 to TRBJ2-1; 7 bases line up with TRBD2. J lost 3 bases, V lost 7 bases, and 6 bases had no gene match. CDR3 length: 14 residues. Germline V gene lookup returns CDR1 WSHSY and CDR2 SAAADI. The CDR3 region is CASTPSGIYNEQFF. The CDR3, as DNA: TGCGCCAGCACCCCCAGCGGGATCTACAATGAGCAGTTCTTC.

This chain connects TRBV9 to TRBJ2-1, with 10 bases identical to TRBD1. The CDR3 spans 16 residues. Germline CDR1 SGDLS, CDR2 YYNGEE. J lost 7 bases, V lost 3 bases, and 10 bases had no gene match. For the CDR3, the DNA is TGTGCCAGCAGCGCGCACGGACAGGGGGTGACAAATGAGCAGTTCTTC. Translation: CASSAHGQGVTNEQFF.